This T cell receptor (beta chain) was sequenced for a study of tumor-infiltrating lymphocytes in primary liver carcinoma. Study-level background: Patients comprised men and women whose ages fell between 30 and 69 years. Yields of productive TCRbeta reads ranged from roughly 3.5 to 8 million per sample and were similar across tissue types. The study, taken as a whole, reports: Unsorted bulk samples meant CD4+ and CD8+ repertoires went uncompared. Pairs of tumor regions overlapped more than tumor-adjacent and tumor-blood pairs did.

This clonotype was seen at least ten times. Its target is not known. The CDR3 loop spans 14 amino acids. The germline V and J ends were trimmed by 2 bases and 5 bases, with 12 bases remaining between them. The V gene's germline CDR1 is SQVTM and CDR2 ANQGSEA. The authors made TCR beta cDNA from 400 to 600 ng total RNA with a constant-region primer. Three nested multiplex PCR rounds of slightly modified ARM-PCR generated TCR beta libraries. Forward primers for TRBV1-TRBV30 and a C-beta reverse primer served the first two PCR rounds, at about 10 cycles each. TCRdb ran MiXCR on the multiplex PCR reads and lists one entry per CDR3 protein. The sample comprises approximately 310,000 distinct CDR3 sequences, more than 55% of which are singletons, and roughly 9% rests with the top ten. Germline DNA was extracted too, while blood RNA derived from unsorted whole blood.

This sequence joins TRBV29-1 and TRBJ2-2, with D possibly matching TRBD1 (6 bases). Source material: peripheral blood. The sequence was obtained from a man aged 35-49 years with primary liver carcinoma and hepatitis B virus infection. The CDR3 DNA is TGCAGCGTTGAAATGGGGGCGCGTACCGGGGAGCTGTTTTTT. It specifies CSVEMGARTGELFF.